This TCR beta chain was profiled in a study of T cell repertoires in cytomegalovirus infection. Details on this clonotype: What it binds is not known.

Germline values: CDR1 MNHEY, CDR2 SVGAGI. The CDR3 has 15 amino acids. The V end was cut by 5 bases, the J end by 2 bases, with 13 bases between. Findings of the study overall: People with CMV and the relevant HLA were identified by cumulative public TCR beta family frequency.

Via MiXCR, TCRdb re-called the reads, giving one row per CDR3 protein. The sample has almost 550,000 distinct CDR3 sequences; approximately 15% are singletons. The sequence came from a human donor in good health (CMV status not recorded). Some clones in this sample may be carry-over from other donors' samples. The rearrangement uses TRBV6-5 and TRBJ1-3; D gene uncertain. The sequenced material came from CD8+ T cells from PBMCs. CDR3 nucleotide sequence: TGTGCCAGCAGTGCCGGGCTCGCACCTGGAAACACCATATATTTT. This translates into CASSAGLAPGNTIYF.